One TCR beta chain is described in this entry. A second PCR, run for about 7 to 11 cycles, used a sample-barcoded 5' primer plus a J-beta primer mix. TCRdb used MiXCR to reprocess the 5' RACE reads, holding one entry per CDR3 protein. The data contain about 800,000 distinct CDR3 sequences, 58% of them singletons. This CDR3 is built from 14 residues. Trimming removed 7 bases from V and 4 bases from J, with 13 bases in between. Germline CDR1 reads SGHVS; CDR2 reads FQNEAQ. These data come from a study of blood T cells in healthy people across ages. The sequencing input was blood. The sequence derives from a man between 25 and 39 years old in good health. The V call is TRBV7-8, the J call TRBJ1-4, with D maybe TRBD1 (6 bases). The CDR3 reads CASNFGQFNEKLFF. DNA of the CDR3: TGTGCCAGCAACTTCGGACAGTTTAATGAAAAACTGTTTTTT.